The sequence of this T cell receptor (beta chain) was determined in a study of blood T cell repertoires in COVID-19. Study-wide background: Acute and convalescent COVID-19 samples came from the United States, Italy and Spain.

Clones were sequenced by immunoSEQ multiplex PCR, and TCRdb holds only the in-frame ones, with some missing. The sample includes a few hundred thousand clones, just over 90% of them seen just once. The cohort comprised adults aged roughly 18 to 95 years residing in approximately 22 US areas. The receptor was isolated from a woman in her thirties or forties who had been exposed to COVID-19. Input material: PBMCs or T cells enriched from blood (not recorded which).

CDR3 DNA sequence: TGTGCCAGCAGCGTTGGTACTAGCGGGGGCAGGGAGACCCAGTACTTC. Translation gives CASSVGTSGGRETQYF. The chain is built from TRBV9 and TRBJ2-5; 11 bases line up with TRBD2. The germline V gene has CDR1 SGDLS and CDR2 YYNGEE. The CDR3 totals 16 residues. J gave up 5 bases and V 2 bases, and 8 bases lay outside the gene matches. The whole variable domain, filled in from reference TRBV9 and TRBJ2-5, reads DSGVTQTPKHLITATGQRVTLRCSPRSGDLSVYWYQQSLDQGLQFLIQYYNGEERAKGNILERFSAQQFPDLHSELNLSSLELGDSALYFCASSVGTSGGRETQYFGPGTRLLVL.